The 22 T cell receptor beta chains reported below all come from one sample, sequenced in a study of cytomegalovirus exposure and HLA in healthy donors. Vbeta (60) and Jbeta (13) primers were used in the PCR. Profiled with immunoSEQ multiplex PCR; TCRdb holds only in-frame clones, not every one. The table includes about 180,000 clones, roughly three quarters detected once. The sequencing input was PBMCs. The receptors derive from a woman in her forties or fifties in good health and CMV-seropositive.

This clone was picked up one time. A junction end diverges from the germline sequence, so it may reflect a read error. The chain employs TRBV7-9 and TRBJ2-5; TRBD2 matches at 12 bases. This CDR3 contains 16 residues. Germline V gene lookup returns CDR1 SEHNR and CDR2 FQNEAQ (reference sequence). The CDR3: CSSSTGLAGFQETQYF. The CDR3 DNA reads TGTTCCAGCAGCACCGGACTAGCGGGGTTCCAAGAGACCCAGTACTTC. Combining the CDR3 with reference TRBV7-9 and TRBJ2-5 gives the whole variable domain DTGVSQNPRHKITKRGQNVTFRCDPISEHNRLYWYRQTLGQGPEFLTYFQNEAQLEKSRLLSDRFSAERPKGSFSTLEIQRTEQGDSAMYLCSSSTGLAGFQETQYFGPGTRLLVL.

This sequence joins TRBV5-1 and TRBJ2-1; D may be TRBD1 (5 bases). Trimming cost V 4 bases and J 10 bases, with 15 bases left between them. Germline V lookup: CDR1 SGHRS, CDR2 YFSETQ. This CDR3 spans 13 amino acids. The CDR3 coding sequence is TGCGCCAGCAGCAAGACAGTTTACGAGGAGCAGTTCTTC. The encoded protein is CASSKTVYEEQFF.

The rearrangement joins TRBV19 to TRBJ1-4; no clear D. Trimming cost V 5 bases and J 4 bases, with 26 bases left between them. The CDR3 length is 19 residues. Germline CDR1 LNHDA, CDR2 SQIVND (reference sequence). The CDR3 reads CASSSGRGSTQNFNEKLFF. Written as DNA, the CDR3 is TGTGCCAGTAGTTCCGGAAGAGGGTCAACCCAAAACTTTAATGAAAAACTGTTTTTT.

This clone was recorded a few times. V is TRBV4-1 and J is TRBJ1-6; TRBD1 matches 7 bases. The ends lost 5 bases at V and 4 bases at J; junction bases unmatched: 8. The CDR3 length is 16 residues. CDR1 and CDR2 from the germline V gene are MGHRA and YSYEKL. The CDR3 bases are TGCGCCAGCAGCACCCGGACAGGATTTTATAATTCACCCCTCCACTTT. This sequence encodes CASSTRTGFYNSPLHF.

For the CDR3, the DNA is TGCGCCAGCAGCCCGGGACAGGGTTTCGCAGATACGCAGTATTTT. It yields the protein CASSPGQGFADTQYF. The rearrangement joins TRBV5-1 to TRBJ2-3; 9 bases are a match to TRBD1. Germline-derived CDR1 and CDR2 are SGHRS and YFSETQ. Germline trimming cut 4 bases from V and 4 bases from J; bases unmatched to any gene: 7. This CDR3 contains 15 residues.

The chain recombines TRBV2 with TRBJ2-7; 9 nucleotides line up with TRBD1. V dropped 6 bases and J dropped 6; count of bases not matched to a gene: 3. The CDR3 runs to 12 residues. CDR1 is SNHLY and CDR2 is FYNNEI in the germline V gene. The CDR3 here is CASSPDRGEQYF. CDR3 coding DNA: TGTGCCAGCAGCCCGGACAGGGGCGAGCAGTACTTC. Together with reference TRBV2 and TRBJ2-7, the CDR3 gives the full variable domain: EPEVTQTPSHQVTQMGQEVILRCVPISNHLYFYWYRQILGQKVEFLVSFYNNEISEKSEIFDDQFSVERPDGSNFTLKIRSTKLEDSAMYFCASSPDRGEQYFGPGTRLTVT.

V usage is TRBV4-1 and J usage is TRBJ2-3, with no clear D. The CDR3 is 14 amino acids. Trimming stripped 4 bases from V and 2 bases from J, with 10 bases between. Germline loops: CDR1 MGHRA, CDR2 YSYEKL. The DNA for the CDR3 is TGCGCCAGCAGCCCTTACGCGAACACAGATACGCAGTATTTT. Its translation: CASSPYANTDTQYF.

The rearrangement uses TRBV11-2 and TRBJ1-6, with TRBD1 matching 7 bases. There are 15 residues in the CDR3. V dropped 5 bases and J dropped 5; count of bases not matched to a gene: 6. Germline lookup yields CDR1 SGHAT and CDR2 FQNNGV. CDR3 sequence: CASSPRDSNNSPLHF. CDR3 nucleotide sequence: TGTGCCAGCAGCCCCCGGGACAGCAATAATTCACCCCTCCACTTT.

This clone has only a few counts. This chain joins TRBV5-4 and TRBJ2-1, with TRBD2 matching 12 bases. This CDR3 contains 15 residues. Germline V CDR1 and CDR2: SGHNT, YYREEE (reference sequence). The trim removed 4 bases at V and 8 bases at J, leaving 7 bases unmatched. The CDR3 reads CASSPTSGGWDEQFF. CDR3 DNA sequence: TGTGCCAGCAGCCCCACTAGCGGGGGGTGGGATGAGCAGTTCTTC.

The chain joins TRBV6-1 to TRBJ1-6; 7 bases map to TRBD1. The trim removed 0 bases at V and 8 bases at J, leaving 7 bases unmatched. CDR3 size: 16 residues. Germline CDR1 is MNHNS and CDR2 is SASEGT. CDR3 sequence: CASSEAVRDRHSPLHF. CDR3 DNA sequence: TGTGCCAGCAGTGAAGCGGTGCGGGACAGACATTCACCCCTCCACTTT.

On this clone: At the DNA level, this CDR3 is encoded by other sequences in the same sample as well. The rearrangement joins TRBV29-1 to TRBJ1-5; 8 bases agree with TRBD1. The CDR3 consists of 12 residues. V was pared by 6 bases and J by 4 bases, with 2 bases of the junction left unmatched. The germline gives CDR1 SQVTM, CDR2 ANQGSEA. CDR3 DNA sequence: TGCAGCGTGCGACAGGGGAATCAGCCCCAGCATTTT. Translated, it gives CSVRQGNQPQHF. The entire variable domain, with the rest obtained from reference TRBV29-1 and TRBJ1-5, is as follows: SAVISQKPSRDICQRGTSLTIQCQVDSQVTMMFWYRQQPGQSLTLIATANQGSEATYESGFVIDKFPISRPNLTFSTLTVSNMSPEDSSIYLCSVRQGNQPQHFGDGTRLSIL.

The rearrangement joins TRBV7-9 to TRBJ2-6; TRBD2 aligns across 7 bases. CDR1 is SEHNR, CDR2 FQNEAQ, per germline (reference sequence). This CDR3 has 16 residues. Losses at the gene ends were 3 bases for V and 3 bases for J; bases not matched to a gene: 5. The chain's CDR3 is CASSLGGGVGANVLTF. The CDR3 nucleotides are TGTGCCAGCAGCTTGGGGGGGGGAGTTGGGGCCAACGTCCTGACTTTC.

V and J are TRBV5-1 and TRBJ2-1; 7 nucleotides match TRBD1. The length of the CDR3 is 12 residues. Per germline, CDR1 SGHRS and CDR2 YFSETQ. The V and J ends lost 6 bases and 10 bases, in that order; junction bases with no gene match: 7. CDR3 in amino acids: CASKGDSLEQFF. The CDR3 DNA is TGCGCCAGCAAGGGGGACAGCCTAGAGCAGTTCTTC. The whole variable domain, remainder taken from reference TRBV5-1 and TRBJ2-1, is KAGVTQTPRYLIKTRGQQVTLSCSPISGHRSVSWYQQTPGQGLQFLFEYFSETQRNKGNFPGRFSGRQFSNSRSEMNVSTLELGDSALYLCASKGDSLEQFFGPGTRLTVL.

This chain uses TRBV4-1 with TRBJ1-1; no clear D. Trimming removed 4 bases at V and 2 bases at J, with 8 bases between. CDR3 length: 13 residues. CDR1 is MGHRA, CDR2 YSYEKL, per germline. CDR3 loop: CASSPVANTEAFF. The CDR3 DNA reads TGCGCCAGCAGCCCGGTCGCTAACACTGAAGCTTTCTTT.

The CDR3 DNA is TGTGCCATCAGTGAGATAACAGGGGGCCATTACGAGCAGTACTTC. Its translation is CAISEITGGHYEQYF. V gene TRBV10-3 combines with J gene TRBJ2-7; 9 bases line up with TRBD1. CDR3 size: 15 residues. V dropped 2 bases and J dropped 4; count of bases not matched to a gene: 6. Germline V CDR1 and CDR2: ENHRY, SYGVKD.

The V call is TRBV27, the J call TRBJ2-1; D not certain. CDR1 and CDR2 from the germline V gene are MNHEY and SMNVEV (reference sequence). The CDR3 runs to 14 residues. Trimming shortened V by 5 bases and J by 2 bases, and 10 bases separated the two germline ends. The CDR3 loop reads CASSLDWAYNEQFF. The CDR3 coding sequence is TGTGCCAGCAGTCTAGATTGGGCCTACAATGAGCAGTTCTTC.

This chain uses TRBV30 with TRBJ2-2, with TRBD2 as a possible D gene (5 bases). Germline values: CDR1 GTSNPN, CDR2 SVGIG (reference sequence). The CDR3 has 16 amino acids. V dropped 2 bases and J dropped 1 base, with 14 bases sitting between them. CDR3 sequence: CAWSPRRGWNTGELFF. The CDR3 nucleotides read TGTGCCTGGAGTCCCCGTCGGGGATGGAACACCGGGGAGCTGTTTTTT.

This chain joins TRBV5-1 and TRBJ2-7; possible D gene TRBD1, 5 bases. With 4 bases removed from V and 0 bases from J, the gap between germline ends came to 14 bases. The CDR3 is made up of 15 amino acids. The germline V gene encodes CDR1 SGHRS and CDR2 YFSETQ. The CDR3 is CASSPMGQGSYEQYF. Here the CDR3 DNA reads TGCGCCAGCAGCCCTATGGGGCAGGGCTCCTACGAGCAGTACTTC.

The rearrangement links TRBV19 to TRBJ1-1, with unresolved D. Germline V gives CDR1 LNHDA, CDR2 SQIVND (reference sequence). The CDR3 spans 14 residues. Deletions cut 3 bases from V and 1 base from J, with 9 bases between. DNA of the CDR3: TGTGCCAGTAGTATGGCAGAACCGAACACTGAAGCTTTCTTT. Amino acids: CASSMAEPNTEAFF.

V is TRBV18 and J is TRBJ2-3, with a possible D match to TRBD2 (6 bases). V lost 0 bases and J lost 1, with 8 bases in between. In germline, CDR1 is KGHSH, CDR2 LQKENI. This CDR3 has 15 amino acids. This CDR3 reads CASSPPGLGTDTQYF. As DNA, the CDR3 is TGTGCCAGCTCACCACCGGGACTCGGCACAGATACGCAGTATTTT.

This clone was seen only a few times. V usage is TRBV7-2 and J usage is TRBJ2-7; TRBD2 aligns across 7 bases. The CDR3 extends over 13 amino acids. Germline loops: CDR1 SGHTA, CDR2 FQGNSA. The J segment lost 2 bases and the V segment lost 4 bases, leaving 2 bases of the junction unmatched. CDR3 protein: CASSSSGTYEQYF. The CDR3 DNA reads TGTGCCAGCAGCTCTAGCGGAACCTACGAGCAGTACTTC.

The V call is TRBV7-3, the J call TRBJ2-1; D might be TRBD2 (5 bases). Germline V gene lookup returns CDR1 SGHTA and CDR2 FQGTGA. The CDR3 runs 17 residues. Between the trimmed V and J ends, which lost 2 bases and 10 bases, there was a span of 24 bases. In DNA form, the CDR3 reads TGTGCCAGCAGCTTAGATCCGCAGGCGGGCTGGCAGAGAGAGCAGTTCTTC. This translates into CASSLDPQAGWQREQFF.